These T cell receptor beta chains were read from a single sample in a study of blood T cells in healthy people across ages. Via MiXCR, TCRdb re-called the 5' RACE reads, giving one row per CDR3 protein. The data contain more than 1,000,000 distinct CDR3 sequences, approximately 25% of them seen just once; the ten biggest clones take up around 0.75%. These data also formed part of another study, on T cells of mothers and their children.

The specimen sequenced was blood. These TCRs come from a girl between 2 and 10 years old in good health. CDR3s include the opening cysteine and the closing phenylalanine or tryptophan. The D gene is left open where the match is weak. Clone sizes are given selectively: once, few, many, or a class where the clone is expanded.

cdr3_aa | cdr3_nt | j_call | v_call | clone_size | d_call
CSASRGEGASEAFF | TGCAGTGCTAGTAGGGGGGAGGGGGCGAGTGAAGCTTTCTTT | TRBJ1-1 | TRBV20-1 | - | TRBD1
CSARDGTGQGREAFF | TGCAGTGCTAGAGATGGGACAGGCCAAGGGAGAGAAGCTTTCTTT | TRBJ1-1 | TRBV20-1 | - | TRBD1
CSARVVGQGLFEKLFF | TGCAGTGCTAGAGTTGTTGGACAGGGTTTATTCGAAAAACTGTTTTTT | TRBJ1-4 | TRBV20-1 | few | TRBD1
CASSEWDGGADTQYF | TGTGCCAGCAGTGAATGGGACGGGGGTGCAGATACGCAGTATTTT | TRBJ2-3 | TRBV25-1 | - | -
CSATRTGAQEKLFF | TGCAGTGCTACTAGGACAGGGGCTCAAGAAAAACTGTTTTTT | TRBJ1-4 | TRBV20-1 | - | TRBD1
CASSLTAYYWGNSYEQYF | TGTGCCAGCAGCTTAACGGCCTATTACTGGGGAAACTCCTACGAGCAGTACTTC | TRBJ2-7 | TRBV7-3 | few | -
CASSLWGPDIQYF | TGTGCCAGCAGCTTATGGGGCCCGGACATTCAGTACTTC | TRBJ2-4 | TRBV7-9 | few | -
CSVPGQGNEQYF | TGCAGCGTCCCGGGACAGGGAAACGAGCAGTACTTC | TRBJ2-7 | TRBV29-1 | few | TRBD1
CSVELGQLNTEAFF | TGCAGCGTGGAACTGGGACAGCTTAACACTGAAGCTTTCTTT | TRBJ1-1 | TRBV29-1 | - | TRBD1
CASSSRTLHGTDTQYF | TGTGCCAGCAGCTCCCGGACCCTTCACGGCACAGATACGCAGTATTTT | TRBJ2-3 | TRBV11-3 | - | -
CASSLGLAESHEQFF | TGTGCCAGCAGCTTAGGACTAGCAGAAAGCCATGAGCAGTTCTTC | TRBJ2-1 | TRBV7-2 | - | TRBD2
CSVGYSLAEQYF | TGCAGCGTTGGGTACTCCCTCGCGGAGCAGTACTTC | TRBJ2-7 | TRBV29-1 | few | -
CATSSSGTGELFF | TGTGCCACCAGCAGCAGCGGGACCGGGGAGCTGTTTTTT | TRBJ2-2 | TRBV15 | - | -
CSVEGGKGNTEAFF | TGCAGCGTTGAGGGGGGAAAGGGGAACACTGAAGCTTTCTTT | TRBJ1-1 | TRBV29-1 | few | -
CASSLAPENIQYF | TGTGCCAGCAGCTTAGCACCAGAAAACATTCAGTACTTC | TRBJ2-4 | TRBV11-2 | many | -
CASSQDIGRSNEQFF | TGCGCCAGCAGCCAAGATATTGGCAGGAGCAATGAGCAGTTCTTC | TRBJ2-1 | TRBV4-3 | - | -
CASSQALAKGAQYF | TGTGCCAGCAGTCAAGCACTAGCGAAAGGCGCGCAGTATTTT | TRBJ2-3 | TRBV2 | - | TRBD2
CSANPLGALYEQYF | TGCAGTGCCAACCCCCTCGGGGCCCTCTACGAGCAGTACTTC | TRBJ2-7 | TRBV20-1 | - | -
CASSLPGSPYNEQSF | TGTGCCAGCTCGCTACCGGGTTCCCCCTACAATGAGCAGTCCTTC | TRBJ2-1 | TRBV18 | - | -
CASSLTPGSETQYF | TGTGCCAGCAGTTTAACTCCAGGGTCAGAGACCCAGTACTTC | TRBJ2-5 | TRBV12-3/TRBV12-4 | few | -
CSAWTLAEETQYF | TGCAGTGCTTGGACTCTAGCGGAAGAGACCCAGTACTTC | TRBJ2-5 | TRBV20-1 | few | TRBD2
CASSPRDREFHQPQHF | TGTGCCAGCAGTCCCCGGGACAGGGAATTTCATCAGCCCCAGCATTTT | TRBJ1-5 | TRBV28 | few | TRBD1
CASSQEGSAKDTQYF | TGTGCCAGCAGCCAAGAGGGTTCTGCCAAAGATACGCAGTATTTT | TRBJ2-3 | TRBV3-1 | few | -
CSVAEGGHTDTQYF | TGCAGCGTTGCTGAGGGAGGGCACACAGATACGCAGTATTTT | TRBJ2-3 | TRBV29-1 | few | TRBD2
CASSEGPAGQFF | TGTGCCAGCAGTGAGGGCCCAGCCGGGCAGTTCTTC | TRBJ2-1 | TRBV2 | - | -
CASRNLGAETQYF | TGTGCCAGCAGGAACCTGGGGGCCGAGACCCAGTACTTC | TRBJ2-5 | TRBV2 | few | -
CASGRQINQPQHF | TGTGCCAGCGGACGACAGATCAATCAGCCCCAGCATTTT | TRBJ1-5 | TRBV7-2 | few | -
CASSPTGTSAETQYF | TGTGCCAGCAGCCCCACCGGGACTAGTGCTGAGACCCAGTACTTC | TRBJ2-5 | TRBV7-3 | - | TRBD2
CASSFQGKGDMGYF | TGTGCCAGCAGCTTCCAAGGAAAAGGGGATATGGGGTATTTT | TRBJ2-3 | TRBV7-9 | - | -
CATSDEAFLPPDTQYF | TGTGCCACCAGTGATGAAGCCTTTCTTCCCCCAGATACGCAGTATTTT | TRBJ2-3 | TRBV24-1 | - | -
CASSLGGGGTEQYF | TGCGCCAGCAGCTTAGGCGGTGGCGGTACCGAGCAGTACTTC | TRBJ2-7 | TRBV5-1 | - | -
CSGRSGPLQPYEQYF | TGCAGTGGGCGGTCAGGGCCCCTCCAACCCTACGAGCAGTACTTC | TRBJ2-7 | TRBV20-1 | - | -
CASSFPGHGQPQHF | TGTGCCAGCAGCTTTCCGGGTCATGGTCAGCCCCAGCATTTT | TRBJ1-5 | TRBV7-2 | few | -
CASSYFPTGASNQPQHF | TGTGCCAGCAGTTACTTCCCGACAGGGGCGAGCAATCAGCCCCAGCATTTT | TRBJ1-5 | TRBV6-2/TRBV6-3 | few | TRBD1
CASSFYAGTGGTVEETQYF | TGTGCCAGCAGTTTTTATGCAGGGACAGGGGGCACGGTGGAAGAGACCCAGTACTTC | TRBJ2-5 | TRBV12-3/TRBV12-4 | - | TRBD1
CATSVSQVDRDTIYF | TGTGCCACCTCCGTTTCCCAGGTCGATAGGGACACCATATATTTT | TRBJ1-3 | TRBV7-9 | few | -
CSVDLGGYTF | TGCAGCGTCGACTTAGGCGGCTACACCTTC | TRBJ1-2 | TRBV29-1 | - | -